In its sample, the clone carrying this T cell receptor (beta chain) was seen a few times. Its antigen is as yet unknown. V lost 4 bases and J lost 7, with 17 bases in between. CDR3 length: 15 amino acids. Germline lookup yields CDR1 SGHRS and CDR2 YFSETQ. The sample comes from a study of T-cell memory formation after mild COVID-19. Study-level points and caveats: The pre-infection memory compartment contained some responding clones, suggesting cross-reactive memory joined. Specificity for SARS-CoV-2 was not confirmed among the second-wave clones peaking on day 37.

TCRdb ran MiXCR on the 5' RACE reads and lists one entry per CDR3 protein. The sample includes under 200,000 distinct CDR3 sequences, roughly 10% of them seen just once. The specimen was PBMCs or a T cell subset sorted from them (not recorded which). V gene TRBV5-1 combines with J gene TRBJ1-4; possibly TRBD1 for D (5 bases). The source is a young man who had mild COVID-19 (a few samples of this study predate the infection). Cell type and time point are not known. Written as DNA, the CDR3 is TGCGCCAGCAGCCCGGGACTGCGAAGATCTGAAAAACTGTTTTTT. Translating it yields CASSPGLRRSEKLFF.